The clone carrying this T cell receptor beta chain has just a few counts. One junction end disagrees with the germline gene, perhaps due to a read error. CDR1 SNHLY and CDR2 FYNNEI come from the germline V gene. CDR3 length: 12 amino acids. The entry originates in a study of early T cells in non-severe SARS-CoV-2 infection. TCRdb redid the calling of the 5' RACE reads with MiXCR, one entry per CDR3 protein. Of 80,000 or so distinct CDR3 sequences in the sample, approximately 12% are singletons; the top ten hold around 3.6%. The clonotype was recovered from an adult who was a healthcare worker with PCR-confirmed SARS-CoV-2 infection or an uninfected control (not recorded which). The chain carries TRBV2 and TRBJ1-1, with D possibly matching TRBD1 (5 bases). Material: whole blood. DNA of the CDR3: TGTGCCAGCAGCGTAGTGGGGCCCCTTACCACCTTT. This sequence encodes CASSVVGPLTTF.